This T cell receptor beta chain was documented in a study of cytomegalovirus exposure and HLA in healthy donors. General study findings and limits: According to a later analysis, most TCR beta chains associated with CMV appeared HLA-restricted. TCR beta V segments were, for the most part, productive about 87% or about 30% of the time in an earlier analysis.

The CDR3 sequence is 15 residues long. Unmatched junction bases numbered 7, after V lost 1 base and J lost 5 bases. Looked up from germline, CDR1 is SGHTA and CDR2 is FQGTGA. Both 60 Vbeta primers and 13 Jbeta primers went into the PCR. TCRdb's copy holds only in-frame clones and misses some; the assay was immunoSEQ multiplex PCR. This sample has approximately 140,000 clones; about four fifths occur once, and the top ten carry 2.8%. Regarding this clone: Its target is unknown.

The receptor was derived from a male donor in good health and CMV-seronegative. The chain combines TRBV7-3 with TRBJ1-1; 7 nucleotides line up with TRBD1. The material sequenced was PBMCs. The CDR3 DNA is TGTGCCAGCAGCTTAAAGGGGGCAGGTATTACTGAAGCTTTCTTT. Residues: CASSLKGAGITEAFF.